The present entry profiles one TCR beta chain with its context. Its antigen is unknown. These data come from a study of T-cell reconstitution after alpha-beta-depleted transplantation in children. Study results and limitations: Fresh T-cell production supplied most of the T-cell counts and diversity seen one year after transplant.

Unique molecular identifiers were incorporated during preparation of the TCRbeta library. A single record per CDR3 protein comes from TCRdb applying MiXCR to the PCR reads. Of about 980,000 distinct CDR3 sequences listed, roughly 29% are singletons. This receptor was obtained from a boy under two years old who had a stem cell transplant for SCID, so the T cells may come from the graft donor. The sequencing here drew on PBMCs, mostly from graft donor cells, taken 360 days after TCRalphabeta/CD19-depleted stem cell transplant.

The chain's CDR3 is CSARDHRGLVLYNEQFF. The CDR3, as DNA: TGCAGTGCTAGAGATCACAGGGGGCTCGTCTTATACAATGAGCAGTTCTTC. The chain links TRBV20-1 to TRBJ2-1, with 9 bases fitting TRBD1. The CDR3 totals 17 residues. Germline V gives CDR1 DFQATT, CDR2 SNEGSKA (reference sequence). The V and J ends lost 0 bases and 4 bases, in that order; junction bases with no gene match: 10.